Detailed here is one TCR beta chain. This specimen comes from a study of OX40 agonist ivuxolimab in advanced cancers. The repertoire was sequenced with immunoSEQ multiplex PCR; TCRdb's copy has only in-frame clones and lacks some. The sample carries just under 85,000 clones, about 80% recorded once. The germline gives CDR1 SGHNT, CDR2 YENEEA. CDR3 length: 12 residues. V was shortened by 1 base and J by 9 bases, with 7 bases between the two germline ends. The origin of this receptor is an adult with an advanced solid tumor such as melanoma, head and neck, liver or kidney cancer. This chain uses TRBV11-3 with TRBJ2-1; D perhaps matches TRBD2 (5 bases). The sample in question was CD4+ or CD8+ T cells sorted from blood, obtained in a trial of the OX40 agonist ivuxolimab. The DNA of the CDR3 is TGTGCCAGCAGCTTAGTTGAGGGTGAGCAGTTCTTC. Its protein is CASSLVEGEQFF.